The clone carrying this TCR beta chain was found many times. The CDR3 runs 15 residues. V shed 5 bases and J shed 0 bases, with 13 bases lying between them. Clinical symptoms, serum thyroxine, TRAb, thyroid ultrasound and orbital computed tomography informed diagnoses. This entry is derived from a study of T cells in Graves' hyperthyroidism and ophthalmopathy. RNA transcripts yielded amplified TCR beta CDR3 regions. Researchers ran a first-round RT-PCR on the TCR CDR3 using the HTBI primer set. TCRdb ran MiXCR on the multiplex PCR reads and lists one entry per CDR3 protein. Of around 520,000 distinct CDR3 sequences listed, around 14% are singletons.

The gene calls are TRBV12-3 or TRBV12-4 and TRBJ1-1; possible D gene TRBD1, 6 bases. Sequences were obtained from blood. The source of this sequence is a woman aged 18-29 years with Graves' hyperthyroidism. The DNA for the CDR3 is TGTGCCAGCAGTCTAAATCAGGGGATGAACACTGAAGCTTTCTTT. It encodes CASSLNQGMNTEAFF.